The 17 T cell receptor beta chains given below trace back to one sample, sequenced in a study of shared clonotypes between healthy human individuals. Method: immunoSEQ multiplex PCR; TCRdb's copy keeps in-frame clones and lacks some. Of hundreds of thousands of clones listed, more than 70% are singletons. Sequenced: memory CD4+ T cells sorted from blood. Subset in this sample: CD45RA-negative fraction. The receptors come from a woman in her 30s in good health.

The chain combines TRBV5-1 with TRBJ2-7; D tentatively fits TRBD1 or TRBD2 (6 bases each). The germline CDR1 and CDR2 sequences are SGHRS and YFSETQ. Trimming took 4 bases from V and 11 from J, leaving 19 bases between them. CDR3 length: 13 amino acids. The CDR3 reads CASSPREGGREYF. CDR3 nucleotides: TGCGCCAGCAGCCCCCGAGAGGGGGGACGGGAGTACTTC.

This clone has just a few counts. The V call is TRBV28, the J call TRBJ1-3, with D possibly matching TRBD1 (5 bases). The germline gives CDR1 MDHEN, CDR2 SYDVKM. The CDR3 runs to 18 residues. Trimming cost V 5 bases and J 1 base, with 21 bases left between them. CDR3: CASSIYVPRGNSGNTIYF. CDR3 DNA sequence: TGTGCCAGCAGTATATACGTGCCGCGGGGCAATTCTGGAAACACCATATATTTT.

This clone was detected only a few times. The V and J genes are TRBV11-2 and TRBJ2-5, with 9 bases matching TRBD1. Unmatched junction bases numbered 8, after V lost 6 bases and J lost 0 bases. Per the germline V gene, CDR1 is SGHAT and CDR2 is FQNNGV. The CDR3 contains 16 residues. The CDR3 DNA follows: TGTGCCAGCAGGAGACAGGGGGGATTGTACCAAGAGACCCAGTACTTC. Amino acid sequence: CASRRQGGLYQETQYF.

The CDR3: CASSRSSGSHTQYF. The CDR3, as DNA: TGTGCCAGCAGCCGGTCGTCGGGTTCCCATACGCAGTATTTT. The rearrangement uses TRBV14 and TRBJ2-3; D gene unclear. V was trimmed by 4 bases and J by 7 bases, leaving 15 bases between them. CDR1 and CDR2 (germline): SGHDN, FVKESK. This CDR3 is built from 14 residues.

The chain recombines TRBV11-2 with TRBJ2-7; no clear D. CDR3 size: 11 residues. The ends were cut back, 1 base at V and 9 bases at J, with 7 bases in the middle. The V gene's germline CDR1 is SGHAT and CDR2 FQNNGV. In DNA form, the CDR3 reads TGTGCCAGCAGCTTAGGTCATTGGCAGTACTTC. As protein: CASSLGHWQYF. Based on the CDR3 plus reference TRBV11-2 and TRBJ2-7, the full variable domain is EAGVAQSPRYKIIEKRQSVAFWCNPISGHATLYWYQQILGQGPKLLIQFQNNGVVDDSQLPKDRFSAERLKGVDSTLKIQPAKLEDSAVYLCASSLGHWQYFGPGTRLTVT.

The chain joins TRBV19 to TRBJ2-5; D may correspond to TRBD1 or TRBD2 (6 bases each). Germline values: CDR1 LNHDA, CDR2 SQIVND (reference sequence). The CDR3 loop spans 14 amino acids. The V end was cut by 3 bases, the J end by 2 bases, with 10 bases between. CDR3 coding DNA: TGTGCCAGTAGTATGGAGGGACAACAAGAGACCCAGTACTTC. This translates into CASSMEGQQETQYF.

V is TRBV5-1 and J is TRBJ2-1, with 11 bases aligning to TRBD2. The CDR3 extends over 14 amino acids. CDR1 SGHRS and CDR2 YFSETQ come from the germline V gene. V was clipped by 7 bases and J by 6 bases; unmatched bases: 6. CDR3 residues: CASAGTSGVNEQFF. DNA of the CDR3: TGCGCCAGCGCCGGGACTAGCGGAGTCAATGAGCAGTTCTTC. Full variable domain (outside the CDR3, taken from reference TRBV5-1 and TRBJ2-1): KAGVTQTPRYLIKTRGQQVTLSCSPISGHRSVSWYQQTPGQGLQFLFEYFSETQRNKGNFPGRFSGRQFSNSRSEMNVSTLELGDSALYLCASAGTSGVNEQFFGPGTRLTVL.

The chain joins TRBV5-1 to TRBJ2-2; possible D gene TRBD2, 5 bases. Germline V gene data show CDR1 as SGHRS and CDR2 as YFSETQ. This CDR3 is 14 amino acids long. The V gene lost 2 bases and the J gene lost 7 bases, with 12 bases spanning the gap. The DNA for the CDR3 is TGCGCCAGCAGCTTCGAGCGGAGGAGCGGGGAGCTGTTTTTT. It translates to CASSFERRSGELFF.

This chain links TRBV4-2 with TRBJ2-7; D call uncertain. The CDR3 is 11 amino acids. CDR1 and CDR2 from the germline V gene are LGHNA and YNFKEQ. The V gene lost 0 bases and the J gene lost 6 bases, with 3 bases spanning the gap. Here the CDR3 reads CASSQDGEQYF. The DNA for the CDR3 is TGTGCCAGCAGCCAAGATGGCGAGCAGTACTTC.

The gene calls are TRBV10-2 and TRBJ1-5; 7 nucleotides agree with TRBD1. The CDR3 consists of 15 residues. Germline V gene sequence: CDR1 WSHSY, CDR2 SAAADI. The J segment lost 8 bases and the V segment lost 4 bases, leaving 11 bases of the junction unmatched. The CDR3 DNA follows: TGCGCCAGCAGTGGGGGAAGGGGGCAGGGGAAGCCCCAGCATTTT. Amino acids: CASSGGRGQGKPQHF.

The gene calls are TRBV6-6 and TRBJ2-3; TRBD2 agrees at 9 bases. This CDR3 has 16 amino acids. Germline CDR1 MNHNY, CDR2 SVGAGI (reference sequence). The V segment lost 6 bases and the J segment 0 bases; nucleotides outside the gene matches: 7. In DNA, the CDR3 is TGTGCCAGCAGAACGCGACTAGCGGCTAGCACAGATACGCAGTATTTT. Translated: CASRTRLAASTDTQYF.

The chain uses TRBV5-6 and TRBJ2-5; D is unclear. CDR3 size: 15 residues. Germline CDR1 and CDR2: SGHDT and YYEEEE. Deletions cut 0 bases from V and 2 bases from J, with 11 bases between. DNA for the CDR3: TGTGCCAGCAGCTTGGGTCCACAGCAACAAGAGACCCAGTACTTC. It specifies CASSLGPQQQETQYF.

V and J are TRBV2 and TRBJ1-5, with D unresolved. V dropped 6 bases and J dropped 4 bases, with 10 bases sitting between them. CDR3 size: 13 residues. Germline values: CDR1 SNHLY, CDR2 FYNNEI. DNA of the CDR3: TGTGCCAGCAGAGACCACGAGAATCAGCCCCAGCATTTT. Protein product: CASRDHENQPQHF.

The rearrangement uses TRBV15 and TRBJ1-2; unclear D gene. V shed 3 bases and J shed 3 bases, with 14 bases lying between them. Germline CDR1 reads LNHNV; CDR2 reads YYDKDF (reference sequence). The CDR3 extends over 15 amino acids. The CDR3 here is CATSRAEEAYYGYTF. The CDR3 bases are TGTGCCACCAGCAGGGCCGAGGAGGCCTACTATGGCTACACCTTC.

The J gene is TRBJ2-3, the V gene TRBV5-5, with TRBD1 as a possible D gene (6 bases). Per germline, CDR1 SGHKS and CDR2 YYEKEE (reference sequence). Trimming took off 4 bases at V and 4 bases at J, with 13 bases between the two ends. The CDR3 covers 14 residues. The CDR3 protein is CASSAYRVSDTQYF. DNA of the CDR3: TGTGCCAGCAGCGCCTACAGGGTGTCAGATACGCAGTATTTT.

The rearrangement joins TRBV7-9 to TRBJ2-6, with TRBD2 matching 7 bases. This CDR3 spans 17 amino acids. After removal of 2 bases from V and 2 bases from J, the junction contained 6 bases not matched to a gene. Germline-derived CDR1 and CDR2 are SEHNR and FQNEAQ (reference sequence). The CDR3 sequence: CASSLLAGVAGANVLTF. The CDR3 bases are TGTGCCAGCAGCTTATTGGCGGGAGTAGCTGGGGCCAACGTCCTGACTTTC.

This clone was recorded many times. The chain carries TRBV7-2 and TRBJ2-3; the D gene is possibly TRBD2 (6 bases). V lost 5 bases, J lost 6 bases, and 15 bases lay in between. Germline V gives CDR1 SGHTA, CDR2 FQGNSA. This CDR3 spans 14 amino acids. In nucleotides, the CDR3 is TGTGCCAGCAGCCGGGACTCGTCTCCTGATACGCAGTATTTT. It is translated as CASSRDSSPDTQYF.